This T cell receptor (beta chain) was identified in a study of cytomegalovirus exposure and HLA in healthy donors. The CDR3 spans 12 residues. Germline values: CDR1 SGDLS, CDR2 YYNGEE. Trimming pared 2 bases from V and 12 bases from J, leaving 14 bases between. Sequencing used immunoSEQ multiplex PCR; TCRdb keeps in-frame clones, though not all of them. The repertoire holds about 83,000 clones, with about 95% as singletons. The chain carries TRBV9 and TRBJ1-2; D not resolved. The receptor was isolated from a woman under 30 in good health and CMV-seronegative. The source material was PBMCs. CDR3 amino acids: CASSVPPGENTF. In nucleotides, the CDR3 is TGTGCCAGCAGCGTTCCCCCGGGAGAGAACACCTTC.